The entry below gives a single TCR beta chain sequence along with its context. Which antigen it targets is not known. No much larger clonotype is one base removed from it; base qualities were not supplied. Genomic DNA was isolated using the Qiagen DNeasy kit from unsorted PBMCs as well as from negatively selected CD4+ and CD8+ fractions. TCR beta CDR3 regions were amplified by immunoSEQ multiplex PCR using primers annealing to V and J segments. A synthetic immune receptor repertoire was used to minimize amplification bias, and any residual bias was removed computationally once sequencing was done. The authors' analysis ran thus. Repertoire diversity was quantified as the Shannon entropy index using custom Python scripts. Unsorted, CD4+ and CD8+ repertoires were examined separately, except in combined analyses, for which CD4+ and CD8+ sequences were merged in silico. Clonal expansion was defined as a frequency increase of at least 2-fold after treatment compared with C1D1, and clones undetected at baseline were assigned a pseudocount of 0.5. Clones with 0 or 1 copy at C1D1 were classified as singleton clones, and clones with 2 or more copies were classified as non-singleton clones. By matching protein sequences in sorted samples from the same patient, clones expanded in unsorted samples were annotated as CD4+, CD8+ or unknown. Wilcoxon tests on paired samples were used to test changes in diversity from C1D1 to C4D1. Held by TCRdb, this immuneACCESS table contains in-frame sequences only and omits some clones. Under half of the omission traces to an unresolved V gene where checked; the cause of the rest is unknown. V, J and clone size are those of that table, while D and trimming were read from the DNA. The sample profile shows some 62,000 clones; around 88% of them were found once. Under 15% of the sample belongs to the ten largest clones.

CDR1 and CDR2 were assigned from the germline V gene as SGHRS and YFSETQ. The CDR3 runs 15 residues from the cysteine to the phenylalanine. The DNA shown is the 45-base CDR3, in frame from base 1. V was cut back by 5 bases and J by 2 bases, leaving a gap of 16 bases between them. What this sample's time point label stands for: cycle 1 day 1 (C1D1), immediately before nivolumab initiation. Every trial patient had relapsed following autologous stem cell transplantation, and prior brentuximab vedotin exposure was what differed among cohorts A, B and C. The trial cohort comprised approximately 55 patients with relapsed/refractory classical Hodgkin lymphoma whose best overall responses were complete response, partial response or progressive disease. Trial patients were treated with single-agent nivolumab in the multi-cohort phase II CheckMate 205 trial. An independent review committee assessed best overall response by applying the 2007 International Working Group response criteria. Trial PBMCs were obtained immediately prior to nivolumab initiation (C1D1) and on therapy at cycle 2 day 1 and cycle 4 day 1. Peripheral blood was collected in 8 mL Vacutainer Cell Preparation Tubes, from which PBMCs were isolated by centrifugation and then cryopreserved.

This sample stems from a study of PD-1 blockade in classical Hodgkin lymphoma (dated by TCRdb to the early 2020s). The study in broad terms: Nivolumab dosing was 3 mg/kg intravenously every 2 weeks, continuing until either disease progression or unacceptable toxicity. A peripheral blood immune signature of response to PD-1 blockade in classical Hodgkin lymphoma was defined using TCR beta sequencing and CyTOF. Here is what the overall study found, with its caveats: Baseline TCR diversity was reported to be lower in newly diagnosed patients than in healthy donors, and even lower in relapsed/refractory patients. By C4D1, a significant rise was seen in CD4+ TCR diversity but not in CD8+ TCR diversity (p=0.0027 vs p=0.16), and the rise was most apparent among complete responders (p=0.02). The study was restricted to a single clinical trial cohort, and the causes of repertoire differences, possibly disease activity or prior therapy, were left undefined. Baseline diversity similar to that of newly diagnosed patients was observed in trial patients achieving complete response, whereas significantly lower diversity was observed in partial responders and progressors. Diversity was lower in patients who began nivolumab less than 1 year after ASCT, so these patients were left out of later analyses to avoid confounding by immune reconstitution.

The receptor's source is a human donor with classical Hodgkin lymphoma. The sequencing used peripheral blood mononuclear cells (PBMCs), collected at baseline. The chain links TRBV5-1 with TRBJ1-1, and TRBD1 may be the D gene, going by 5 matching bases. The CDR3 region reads CASRSAWGVNTEAFF. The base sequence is TGCGCCAGCAGATCTGCTTGGGGGGTCAACACTGAAGCTTTCTTT.